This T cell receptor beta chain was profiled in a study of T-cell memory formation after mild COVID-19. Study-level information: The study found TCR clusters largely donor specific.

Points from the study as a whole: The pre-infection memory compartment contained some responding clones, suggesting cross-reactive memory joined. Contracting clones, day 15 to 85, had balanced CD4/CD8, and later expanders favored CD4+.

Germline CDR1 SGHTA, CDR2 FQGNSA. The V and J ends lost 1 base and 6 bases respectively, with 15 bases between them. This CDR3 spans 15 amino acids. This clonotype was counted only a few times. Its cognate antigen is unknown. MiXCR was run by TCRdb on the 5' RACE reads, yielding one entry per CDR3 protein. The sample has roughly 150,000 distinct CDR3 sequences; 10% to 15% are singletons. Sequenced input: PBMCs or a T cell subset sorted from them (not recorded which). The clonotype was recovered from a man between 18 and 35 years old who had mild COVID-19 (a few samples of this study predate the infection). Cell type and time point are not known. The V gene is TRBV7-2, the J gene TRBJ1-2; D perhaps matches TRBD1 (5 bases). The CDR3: CASSLGSGHRNGYTF. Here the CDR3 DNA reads TGTGCCAGCAGCTTAGGTTCTGGACACCGAAATGGCTACACCTTC.